The rows below give T cell receptor beta chains drawn from one sample of a study of T-cell memory formation after mild COVID-19. Using its own MiXCR run on the 5' RACE reads, TCRdb lists one record per CDR3 protein. The sample consists of 50,000 to 70,000 distinct CDR3 sequences, over 9% of them appearing once. Sequences were obtained from PBMCs or a T cell subset sorted from them (not recorded which). The receptors derive from a young man who had mild COVID-19 (a few samples of this study predate the infection). Cell type and time point are not known. CDR3s include the opening cysteine and the closing phenylalanine or tryptophan. Each record gives: clone size, D gene, J gene, V gene, CDR3 DNA, CDR3 protein. D genes are given only for firm matches. Size is omitted from some rows. Given values are once, few, many or a class for expanded clones.

>.|TRBD2|TRBJ2-3|TRBV18
TGTGCCAGCTCTCCGACTAGCGGGGCTTCAGATACGCAGTATTTT
CASSPTSGASDTQYF
>.|TRBD2|TRBJ2-1|TRBV18
TGTGCCAGCTCACCTCCTGGAGCGGGGGGCAATGAGCAGTTCTTC
CASSPPGAGGNEQFF
>.|.|TRBJ2-7|TRBV12-3/TRBV12-4
TGTGCCAGCAGTTTCGCCCTACAGGGAAGGGACTTC
CASSFALQGRDF
>once|.|TRBJ2-3|TRBV29-1
TGCAGCGTGGATGGGGTCGGTTTTCAGGGAGGCACAGATACGCAGTATTTT
CSVDGVGFQGGTDTQYF
>.|TRBD1|TRBJ1-5|TRBV20-1
TGCAGTGCGAGAAGACAGGGTGTGGGCAATCAGCCCCAGCATTTT
CSARRQGVGNQPQHF
>.|.|TRBJ1-2|TRBV6-5
TGTGCCAGCAGGGACCCGGGACTAGATGGCTACACCTTC
CASRDPGLDGYTF
>medium-sized|TRBD1|TRBJ2-7|TRBV12-3/TRBV12-4
TGTGCCAGCAGTTTAGGACAGGGTTACGAGCAGTACTTC
CASSLGQGYEQYF
>.|TRBD1|TRBJ2-7|TRBV10-3
TGTGCCATCGGGGACAGCCCGACCTACGAGCAGTACTTC
CAIGDSPTYEQYF
>many|TRBD1|TRBJ2-7|TRBV4-2
TGTGCCAGCAGCCCCGGACAGGGAGACTACGAGCAGTACTTC
CASSPGQGDYEQYF
>many|TRBD2|TRBJ2-1|TRBV30
TGTGCCTGGAGACTAGCGGGGATAGGTAATGAGCAGTTCTTC
CAWRLAGIGNEQFF
>.|.|TRBJ2-7|TRBV5-1
TGCGCCAGCAGCTTTGGCCAGAGCTCCTACGAGCAGTACTTC
CASSFGQSSYEQYF
>.|.|TRBJ2-1|TRBV2
TGTGCCAGCCTAGCGCTAAACTCCTACAATGAGCAGTTCTTC
CASLALNSYNEQFF
>few|.|TRBJ2-2|TRBV9
TGTGCCAGCAGCGTAGGGGAACAGCCGAACACCGGGGAGCTGTTTTTT
CASSVGEQPNTGELFF
>.|TRBD1|TRBJ1-2|TRBV11-2
TGTGCCAGCGCCAGGGGGCTCGAGGCCGATGGCTACACCTTC
CASARGLEADGYTF
>few|TRBD1|TRBJ2-7|TRBV6-2/TRBV6-3
TGTGCCAGCAGTCCCGGCCTGGTTGACAGGGGCTTGGAGCAGTACTTC
CASSPGLVDRGLEQYF
>.|.|TRBJ2-3|TRBV7-3
TGTGCCAGCAGCTTGAGGTTGGTGGATACGCAGTATTTT
CASSLRLVDTQYF
>many|.|TRBJ2-1|TRBV7-2
TGTGCCAGCAGCTTCAGGGTTTCGGGTCCTGAGCAGTTCTTC
CASSFRVSGPEQFF
>many|TRBD2|TRBJ2-5|TRBV20-1
TGCAGTGCTCGTATAGGGACTAGCCAAGAGACCCAGTACTTC
CSARIGTSQETQYF
>once|.|TRBJ2-1|TRBV29-1
TGCAGCGTCACCGGGACACAGAGGGGTGAGCAGTTCTTC
CSVTGTQRGEQFF
>.|.|TRBJ2-3|TRBV5-6
TGTGCCAGCAGCTTGGGGGCCCAAGATACGCAGTATTTT
CASSLGAQDTQYF
>.|.|TRBJ2-7|TRBV7-2
TGTGCCAGCAGCTCCCCGGACATCGGAGGTTACGAGCAGTACTTC
CASSSPDIGGYEQYF
>many|TRBD1|TRBJ2-3|TRBV9
TGTGCCAGCAGCGTGGATCAGGGGGCCTCTGGGTATACGCAGTATTTT
CASSVDQGASGYTQYF
>.|TRBD2|TRBJ2-7|TRBV12-3/TRBV12-4
TGTGCCAGCAGTTTAGCGCAAACTAGCGGGGGGTACGAGCAGTACTTC
CASSLAQTSGGYEQYF
>.|TRBD2|TRBJ2-1|TRBV5-1
TGCGCCAGCAGCCCGAGCGGGAGCAACAATGAGCAGTTCTTC
CASSPSGSNNEQFF
>.|.|TRBJ1-1|TRBV9
TGTGCCAGCAGCGTAGTCGGGGGAGGCACTGAAGCTTTCTTT
CASSVVGGGTEAFF
>many|.|TRBJ2-3|TRBV7-9
TGTGCCAGCAGCCAGGACAGCACAGATACGCAGTATTTT
CASSQDSTDTQYF
>many|.|TRBJ2-3|TRBV21-1
TGTGCCAACTTTCCCCCGCAATTGGGGGGCTCCACAGATACGCAGTATTTT
CANFPPQLGGSTDTQYF
>.|TRBD1|TRBJ2-5|TRBV7-9
TGTGCCAGCACTTTAGGGGACAGGGGGCGCCGGGAGACCCAGTACTTC
CASTLGDRGRRETQYF